This is a list of T cell receptor beta chains from one sample in a study of blood T cells in healthy people across ages. TCRdb analysed the 5' RACE reads with MiXCR anew, one entry per CDR3 protein. The sample lists hundreds of thousands of distinct CDR3 sequences, approximately 26% occurring once. This same sample was also taken into another study, of T cells of mothers and their children.

Sequencing used blood. The receptors were gathered from a boy aged 2 to 9 in good health. CDR3s include the opening cysteine and the closing phenylalanine or tryptophan. A D gene is named only where the DNA matches it firmly. Not all rows give a size; the values are once, few, many and, for expanded clones, a class.

J | V | size | D | CDR3 | DNA
TRBJ1-2 | TRBV5-4 | . | TRBD1 | CASSGGTDRIYGYTF | TGTGCCAGCAGCGGAGGGACGGACAGGATTTATGGCTACACCTTC
TRBJ2-3 | TRBV7-2 | . | . | CASSSVGGTQYF | TGTGCCAGCAGCTCAGTAGGAGGTACGCAGTATTTT
TRBJ2-1 | TRBV5-1 | few | TRBD1 | CASSIDRVLYNEQFF | TGCGCCAGCAGCATAGACAGGGTTCTCTATAATGAGCAGTTCTTC
TRBJ2-1 | TRBV15 | few | . | CATSRAETRSHHEQFF | TGTGCCACCAGCAGAGCCGAGACTAGAAGTCATCATGAGCAGTTCTTC
TRBJ2-1 | TRBV12-3/TRBV12-4 | . | TRBD2 | CASSLREEGLEQFF | TGTGCCAGCAGTTTGCGGGAGGAAGGATTAGAGCAGTTCTTC
TRBJ2-5 | TRBV6-8 | . | TRBD1 | CASCGQGGQETQYF | TGTGCCAGCTGCGGACAGGGTGGCCAAGAGACCCAGTACTTC
TRBJ2-1 | TRBV24-1 | once | . | CATSFSSSYNEQFF | TGTGCCACCAGTTTCTCCAGCTCCTACAATGAGCAGTTCTTC
TRBJ2-7 | TRBV7-2 | . | . | CASSGAVTYEQYF | TGTGCCAGCAGCGGGGCGGTTACCTACGAGCAGTACTTC
TRBJ2-7 | TRBV5-5 | few | TRBD1 | CASSQTGTYEQYF | TGTGCCAGCAGCCAGACAGGGACCTACGAGCAGTACTTC
TRBJ2-7 | TRBV6-6 | . | TRBD1 | CASSQPGQGFYEQYF | TGTGCCAGCAGTCAACCGGGACAGGGGTTCTACGAGCAGTACTTC
TRBJ2-1 | TRBV6-2/TRBV6-3 | . | TRBD2 | CASRGLAGGSSYNEQFF | TGTGCCAGCAGGGGACTAGCGGGAGGTAGTTCCTACAATGAGCAGTTCTTC
TRBJ2-3 | TRBV7-2 | few | . | CASSLAHLSGDTQYF | TGTGCCAGCAGCTTAGCCCATCTCTCTGGAGATACGCAGTATTTT
TRBJ1-2 | TRBV2 | . | . | CASSEATANYGYTF | TGTGCCAGCAGTGAAGCTACAGCTAACTATGGCTACACCTTC
TRBJ2-4 | TRBV7-2 | few | TRBD2 | CASSLGLAGGSKNIQYF | TGTGCCAGCAGCTTAGGGTTAGCGGGAGGGTCCAAAAACATTCAGTACTTC
TRBJ1-2 | TRBV3-1 | . | TRBD1 | CASSPGQEGYTF | TGTGCCAGCAGCCCGGGACAGGAGGGCTACACCTTC
TRBJ2-7 | TRBV10-3 | . | . | CAISEPTSFEQYF | TGTGCCATCAGTGAGCCAACCTCTTTCGAGCAGTACTTC
TRBJ2-7 | TRBV7-9 | few | . | CASSPITGQLYEQYF | TGTGCCAGCAGCCCAATTACCGGACAGCTCTACGAGCAGTACTTC
TRBJ2-7 | TRBV20-1 | . | . | CSARGLTGSSYEQYF | TGCAGTGCTAGGGGGCTCACCGGGTCCTCCTACGAGCAGTACTTC
TRBJ2-5 | TRBV7-2 | few | TRBD2 | CASSSLPRGSGRSQTQYF | TGTGCCAGCAGCTCCCTACCCCGGGGTAGCGGGAGGTCCCAGACCCAGTACTTC
TRBJ1-4 | TRBV27 | . | . | CASSLGLGATNEKLFF | TGTGCCAGCAGTTTAGGTTTGGGCGCAACTAATGAAAAACTGTTTTTT
TRBJ2-2 | TRBV9 | few | . | CASSPPGTPGELFF | TGTGCCAGCAGCCCACCCGGGACCCCCGGGGAGCTGTTTTTT
TRBJ2-3 | TRBV7-9 | . | TRBD2 | CTSSLGLTPGLAGTDTQYF | TGTACCAGCAGCTTAGGGCTTACCCCGGGACTAGCGGGCACAGATACGCAGTATTTT
TRBJ1-2 | TRBV3-1 | few | . | CASSQTTGIYGYTF | TGTGCCAGCAGCCAGACAACAGGGATTTATGGCTACACCTTC
TRBJ2-7 | TRBV5-1 | . | . | CASSPSQGVYEQYF | TGCGCCAGCAGTCCGTCACAGGGAGTATACGAGCAGTACTTC
TRBJ2-7 | TRBV12-3/TRBV12-4 | . | . | CASSKDRSYEQYF | TGTGCCAGCAGCAAAGACCGGTCTTACGAGCAGTACTTC
TRBJ1-5 | TRBV9 | many | TRBD1 | CASSTRTGQSNQPQHF | TGTGCCAGCAGCACCAGGACAGGGCAGAGCAATCAGCCCCAGCATTTT
TRBJ2-7 | TRBV6-1 | few | . | CASSPHPSGLHNKQGLSYEQYF | TGTGCCAGCAGCCCACATCCCTCGGGGCTCCACAACAAACAGGGCCTATCCTACGAGCAGTACTTC
TRBJ1-1 | TRBV12-3/TRBV12-4 | . | . | CASSSRGLRAFF | TGTGCCAGCAGTTCCCGCGGCCTAAGGGCTTTCTTT
TRBJ1-2 | TRBV12-3/TRBV12-4 | . | . | CASSLLGFNGGYTF | TGTGCCAGCAGTTTACTGGGGTTTAATGGTGGCTACACCTTC
TRBJ2-2 | TRBV6-5 | few | . | CASTRNTGVLFF | TGTGCCAGCACCAGAAATACCGGGGTGCTGTTTTTT
TRBJ2-7 | TRBV20-1 | few | . | CSARGLVEWEQYF | TGCAGTGCTAGAGGACTAGTGGAGTGGGAGCAGTACTTC
TRBJ2-3 | TRBV7-6 | few | . | CASSLNRLSTDTQYF | TGTGCCAGCAGCTTGAACAGGCTATCCACAGATACGCAGTATTTT
TRBJ2-3 | TRBV5-5 | . | . | CASSLDSPDTQYF | TGTGCCAGCAGCTTGGACAGCCCAGATACGCAGTATTTT
TRBJ1-4 | TRBV20-1 | . | TRBD1 | CSASGQGSEKLFF | TGCAGTGCTAGTGGACAGGGAAGTGAAAAACTGTTTTTT
TRBJ2-5 | TRBV6-6 | . | . | CASSLQGGPETQYF | TGTGCCAGCAGTTTACAGGGAGGACCAGAGACCCAGTACTTC
TRBJ1-1 | TRBV21-1 | . | . | CASSKAQGGTFF | TGTGCCAGCAGCAAAGCTCAGGGCGGAACTTTCTTT
TRBJ2-7 | TRBV5-5 | few | . | CASSWVASYEQYF | TGTGCCAGCAGCTGGGTTGCGAGCTACGAGCAGTACTTC
TRBJ2-1 | TRBV10-3 | . | . | CAISPDTYNEQFF | TGTGCCATCAGCCCGGACACCTACAATGAGCAGTTCTTC
TRBJ2-5 | TRBV10-2 | few | TRBD2 | CASSESGLAGQETQYF | TGCGCCAGCAGTGAGTCGGGACTAGCGGGCCAAGAGACCCAGTACTTC
TRBJ2-7 | TRBV29-1 | few | TRBD1 | CSAQMGQVVIYEQYF | TGCAGCGCCCAGATGGGACAGGTAGTTATCTACGAGCAGTACTTC
TRBJ2-7 | TRBV7-2 | few | TRBD2 | CASSPRLAGVEQYF | TGTGCCAGCAGCCCCCGACTAGCGGGAGTTGAGCAGTACTTC
TRBJ1-1 | TRBV20-1 | . | TRBD1 | CSARVTGEDTEAFF | TGCAGTGCTAGAGTAACAGGGGAGGACACTGAAGCTTTCTTT
TRBJ2-5 | TRBV11-2 | . | . | CASSFGGVETQYF | TGTGCCAGCAGCTTTGGAGGGGTTGAGACCCAGTACTTC
TRBJ2-7 | TRBV30 | . | TRBD2 | CAWARTSGEQYF | TGTGCCTGGGCGAGGACTAGCGGCGAGCAGTACTTC
TRBJ2-7 | TRBV10-3 | . | TRBD2 | CAIGLTSGVTYEQYF | TGTGCCATCGGACTGACTAGCGGGGTAACCTACGAGCAGTACTTC
TRBJ2-7 | TRBV4-3 | few | TRBD1 | CASSQETGASYEQYF | TGCGCCAGCAGCCAAGAGACAGGGGCCTCCTACGAGCAGTACTTC
TRBJ2-7 | TRBV21-1 | once | . | CASSKAHQGRGYEQYF | TGTGCCAGCAGCAAAGCCCATCAGGGGCGAGGCTACGAGCAGTACTTC
TRBJ2-1 | TRBV4-2 | . | . | CASSQDSQELSYNEQFF | TGTGCCAGCAGCCAAGATAGTCAGGAACTTTCCTACAATGAGCAGTTCTTC
TRBJ1-1 | TRBV29-1 | . | TRBD1 | CSVEVRRGWTEAFF | TGCAGCGTTGAAGTGCGCAGGGGGTGGACTGAAGCTTTCTTT
TRBJ2-5 | TRBV9 | . | TRBD2 | CASSVELAGSGKFF | TGTGCCAGCAGCGTTGAACTAGCGGGGAGTGGTAAGTTCTTC
TRBJ2-3 | TRBV20-1 | . | . | CSAFVPGRTDTQYF | TGCAGTGCTTTCGTCCCTGGACGAACAGATACGCAGTATTTT
TRBJ1-2 | TRBV28 | . | . | CASSLGVVDYGYTF | TGTGCCAGCAGTTTGGGGGTTGTCGACTATGGCTACACCTTC
TRBJ2-1 | TRBV29-1 | . | . | CSVEGAGSSYNEQFF | TGCAGCGTAGAGGGCGCAGGGAGCTCCTACAATGAGCAGTTCTTC